Listed below are T cell receptor beta chains from one sample, sequenced in a study of post-analysis software for immune sequencing data. Each CDR3 protein is one row after TCRdb ran MiXCR on the PCR reads. The data contain around 260,000 distinct CDR3 sequences, 30% to 45% of them singletons. Sequenced material: blood. The receptors shown here come from a girl aged 10-17 years with multiple sclerosis. The CDR3 runs from the conserved cysteine through the conserved F or W. Each record gives: D gene, V gene, CDR3 protein. A D gene is named only where the DNA matches it firmly.

TRBD1 TRBV20-1 CSASPGTVQGDGYTF
. TRBV20-1 CSVGQSYGYTF
TRBD1 TRBV7-2 CASLRDSLYNEQFF
. TRBV29-1 CSGETIGFSYGYTF
TRBD1 TRBV20-1 CSAPGTGGHQPQHF
. TRBV7-8 CASSLDEGIQPQHF
TRBD1 TRBV5-1 CASSLGIGTGSGTQYF
TRBD2 TRBV7-6 CASSLVSGGLGADTQYF
. TRBV20-1 CSARDRRSGSHVYGYTF
. TRBV20-1 CSARPSRGFYEQYF
TRBD1 TRBV5-1 CASSLGQGSDRQYF
. TRBV29-1 CSAYNTDTQYF
. TRBV10-2 CASREGASTDTQYF
. TRBV5-1 CASSSGTGRETQYF
TRBD1 TRBV5-1 CASSSPGTGTSPLHF
. TRBV4-2 CASSRRISVVGEHNEQFF
. TRBV5-5 CASSFFGVSGNTIYF
TRBD2 TRBV5-5 CASSLLAEGNEQFF
. TRBV4-1 CASSHRDRNTEAFF
. TRBV3-1 CASSQGGRNQPQHF
. TRBV20-1 CSAGNYRVPGPQHF
TRBD1 TRBV9 CATVIDREGIDEQYF
. TRBV6-5 CASLRGSDSPLHF
. TRBV7-3 CASSPQGTQETQYF
. TRBV29-1 CSVGGLMGDQPQHF
TRBD2 TRBV20-1 CSARTSGGRDTQYF
. TRBV12-3/TRBV12-4 CAGSLPGEGAETQYF
TRBD2 TRBV5-5 CASSPSSGRSDTQYF
. TRBV10-3 CAISLGGGLYNEQFF
TRBD1 TRBV27 CASRYRGFKGDTQYF
TRBD1 TRBV5-1 CASAKGQENEKLFF
. TRBV5-1 CASSLGADTRYF
. TRBV12-3/TRBV12-4 CASQGLSIAAFF
TRBD2 TRBV15 CATSRDLELAGMADTQYF
TRBD2 TRBV3-1 CASSQGWERGVSYNEQFF
TRBD1 TRBV20-1 CSASGGQAVATDTQYF
. TRBV29-1 CSVGGGPNEKLFF
. TRBV10-3 CAISEMTDTGELFF